The 5 T cell receptor beta chains below all came from one sample that was sequenced in a study of T cells in Graves' hyperthyroidism and ophthalmopathy. RNA transcripts yielded amplified TCR beta CDR3 regions. The HTBI set primed first-round TCR CDR3 RT-PCR. TCRdb independently ran MiXCR on the multiplex PCR reads; one entry per CDR3 protein. Among around 660,000 distinct CDR3 sequences, about 45% were seen once, and the ten largest hold under 8%. The material sequenced was peripheral blood or thyroid tissue (not recorded which). These receptors were collected from an adult man with Graves' disease, either hyperthyroidism or ophthalmopathy (not recorded which).

This clonotype was counted many times. This chain joins TRBV7-9 and TRBJ1-4; D is unclear. CDR3 length: 14 residues. The ends were cut back, 5 bases at V and 0 bases at J, with 7 bases in the middle. CDR1 SEHNR and CDR2 FQNEAQ come from the germline V gene (reference sequence). In DNA, the CDR3 is TGTGCCAGCAGCGCAGAGGCAACTAATGAAAAACTGTTTTTT. Translation: CASSAEATNEKLFF.

The chain has TRBV20-1 and TRBJ1-2, with 9 bases lining up with TRBD1. The J segment lost 3 bases and the V segment lost 0 bases, leaving 8 bases of the junction unmatched. CDR1 and CDR2 from the germline V gene are DFQATT and SNEGSKA (reference sequence). CDR3 length: 16 residues. CDR3 DNA sequence: TGCAGTGCTAGAGATGGTCGGGACAGGGATTACTATGGCTACACCTTC. Encoded protein: CSARDGRDRDYYGYTF.

This clonotype came up a few times. A much larger clonotype is one base distant, so this may be a read error. J is TRBJ1-4 and V is TRBV24-1, with 8 bases aligning to TRBD1. CDR3 length equals 12 residues. Germline assignment: CDR1 KGHDR and CDR2 SFDVKD. V shed 9 bases, J shed 6 bases, and the junction held 2 bases outside the gene matches. For the CDR3, the DNA is TGTGCCACCGAGACAGGGGATGAAAAACTGTTTTTT. Encoded protein: CATETGDEKLFF.

This clonotype appeared a few times. The chain has TRBV9 and TRBJ1-3; D uncertain. Trimming left V 7 bases short and J 3 bases short, with 11 bases between. The CDR3 has 13 amino acids. Germline V CDR1 and CDR2: SGDLS, YYNGEE. The CDR3 DNA reads as TGTGCCAGCTCTGGGCTGGATGGAAACACCATATATTTT. Residues: CASSGLDGNTIYF.

This clonotype was seen more than once but under ten times. This sequence joins TRBV5-1 and TRBJ1-1; a possible D gene is TRBD1 (6 bases). V was clipped by 5 bases and J by 1 base, with 12 bases between them. Per the germline V gene, CDR1 is SGHRS and CDR2 is YFSETQ. The CDR3 runs to 14 residues. The CDR3 protein is CASRVAGANTEAFF. CDR3 DNA sequence: TGCGCCAGCAGGGTGGCAGGGGCGAACACTGAAGCTTTCTTT.